A selection of T cell receptor beta chains follows, all from one sample in a study of CD8 T cells in ankylosing spondylitis. From the 5' RACE reads, TCRdb called clonotypes with MiXCR, one entry per CDR3 protein. This sample has 650,000 to 800,000 distinct CDR3 sequences; 19% occur once, and the top ten carry around 19%. Specimen: blood, either unsorted or a sorted T cell fraction (not recorded which). The receptors were gathered from a male donor with ankylosing spondylitis. CDR3s include the opening cysteine and the closing phenylalanine or tryptophan. D genes are given only for firm matches. Size is omitted from some rows. Given values are once, few, many or a class for expanded clones.

v_call	d_call	j_call	clone_size	cdr3_nt	cdr3_aa
TRBV12-3/TRBV12-4	.	TRBJ1-2	few	TGTGCCAGCAGTGAAGGCCGGAGGGACTATGGCTACACCTTC	CASSEGRRDYGYTF
TRBV12-3/TRBV12-4	TRBD1	TRBJ2-2	.	TGTGCCAGCAGTTCGTTGCCCGGGACAGGGTCCGGGGAGCTGTTTTTT	CASSSLPGTGSGELFF
TRBV20-1	TRBD2	TRBJ2-7	.	TGCAGTGCCATGGGGGGGGTGGGATCCTCCTACGAGCAGTACTTC	CSAMGGVGSSYEQYF
TRBV5-1	.	TRBJ2-1	few	TGCGCCAGCAGCTGGACCAACAACAATGAGCAGTTCTTC	CASSWTNNNEQFF
TRBV18	.	TRBJ2-3	.	TGTGCCAGCTCACCAACAGGGATACACACAGATACGCAGTATTTT	CASSPTGIHTDTQYF
TRBV29-1	TRBD1	TRBJ2-7	.	TGCAGCGTTGAAGAGGGGGGACAGGGTGGTATCTACGAGCAGTACTTC	CSVEEGGQGGIYEQYF
TRBV12-3/TRBV12-4	.	TRBJ2-1	.	TGTGCCAGCACTAACACGTACAATGAGCAGTTCTTC	CASTNTYNEQFF
TRBV20-1	.	TRBJ2-7	few	TGCAGTGCTAGAGGGGGGGAGATCTCCTACGAGCAGTACTTC	CSARGGEISYEQYF
TRBV29-1	.	TRBJ2-2	.	TGCAGCGTTGATCGGGGGCTGGGTACCGGGGAGCTGTTTTTT	CSVDRGLGTGELFF
TRBV9	.	TRBJ2-3	few	TGTGCCAGCAGCGTAGCTCCCAGCGGCGGGGATACGCAGTATTTT	CASSVAPSGGDTQYF
TRBV12-3/TRBV12-4	.	TRBJ2-1	many	TGTGCCAGCAGTTTAGGGGCCTACAATGAGCAGTTCTTC	CASSLGAYNEQFF
TRBV29-1	.	TRBJ2-7	few	TGCAGCGTTGTTATATGGGGAGAACTCTACGAGCAGTACTTC	CSVVIWGELYEQYF
TRBV7-2	.	TRBJ2-7	few	TGTGCCAGCAGCTTCGAATCCTACGAGCAGTACTTC	CASSFESYEQYF
TRBV20-1	.	TRBJ2-3	.	TGCAGTGCTAGAGAACGGGAGATTAGCACAGATACGCAGTATTTT	CSAREREISTDTQYF
TRBV9	.	TRBJ2-2	.	TGTGCCAGCAGCGATAACACCGGGGAGCTGTTTTTT	CASSDNTGELFF
TRBV19	TRBD2	TRBJ2-5	few	TGTGCCAGTTCTAGCGGGAGGTTCGCAGAGACCCAGTACTTC	CASSSGRFAETQYF
TRBV12-3/TRBV12-4	TRBD1	TRBJ1-1	many	TGTGCCAGCAGGTTGGGACAGCTTGAAGCTTTCTTT	CASRLGQLEAFF
TRBV5-1	.	TRBJ2-3	few	TGCGCCAGCAGCATGGAGTTTTCAGATACGCAGTATTTT	CASSMEFSDTQYF
TRBV3-1	TRBD1	TRBJ1-6	.	TGTGCCAGCAGCCCTAACAGGGGGCAAGCCTATAATTCACCCCTCCACTTT	CASSPNRGQAYNSPLHF
TRBV29-1	.	TRBJ2-3	.	TGCAGCGTCGACCTAGGTACTAGCACAGATACGCAGTATTTT	CSVDLGTSTDTQYF
TRBV3-1	.	TRBJ2-5	few	TGTGCCAGCAGCCAAGAGGGTTGGGAGACCCAGTACTTC	CASSQEGWETQYF
TRBV7-9	.	TRBJ1-4	few	TGTGCCAGCAGCTCAACGGGGGGCATAGCTAATGAAAAACTGTTTTTT	CASSSTGGIANEKLFF
TRBV9	.	TRBJ1-5	.	TGTGCCAGCAGCTCAACAGGGTCGGGCGATCAGCCCCAGCATTTT	CASSSTGSGDQPQHF
TRBV9	TRBD2	TRBJ2-1	.	TGTGCCAGCAGCGTAGCTCGGACGACTAGCCCCTACAATGAGCAGTTCTTC	CASSVARTTSPYNEQFF
TRBV12-3/TRBV12-4	TRBD2	TRBJ2-7	few	TGTGCCAGCAGTCCCCGACTAGCGGGAGGGTTCTACGAGCAGTACTTC	CASSPRLAGGFYEQYF
TRBV7-2	.	TRBJ2-5	.	TGTGCCAGCAGCTTAGTTACTCTAGCTCCGGAGACCCAGTACTTC	CASSLVTLAPETQYF
TRBV15	.	TRBJ2-3	few	TGTGCCACCAGCAGAGGGGTGAAAAGCACAGATACGCAGTATTTT	CATSRGVKSTDTQYF
TRBV18	.	TRBJ2-3	few	TGTGCCAGCTCACCACCCCAGTCCACAGATACGCAGTATTTT	CASSPPQSTDTQYF
TRBV10-3	TRBD2	TRBJ2-1	few	TGTGCCATCAGCTCGCGGGGGGGCCTAACCCATGAGCAGTTCTTC	CAISSRGGLTHEQFF
TRBV12-3/TRBV12-4	.	TRBJ2-2	few	TGTGCCAGCAGTTTTGGGGGAGAGGGTACCGGGGAGCTGTTTTTT	CASSFGGEGTGELFF
TRBV6-1	.	TRBJ1-1	few	TGTGCCAGCAGTGAGCCAGATGATCTCACTGAAGCTTTCTTT	CASSEPDDLTEAFF
TRBV7-9	TRBD2	TRBJ2-7	.	TGTGCCAGCAGCTTATGGAGCGGGAGGGCAGGTGGCGAGCAGTACTTC	CASSLWSGRAGGEQYF
TRBV5-1	.	TRBJ1-6	few	TGCGCCAGCAGCTTTGAGCAAGTGGGATCACCCCTCCACTTT	CASSFEQVGSPLHF
TRBV7-9	.	TRBJ1-1	few	TGTGCCAGCAGACCTCGTGTCACCACTGAAGCTTTCTTT	CASRPRVTTEAFF
TRBV20-1	TRBD1	TRBJ1-5	.	TGCAGTGCTAGAGATGGGGGACAGAAGAATCAGCCCCAGCATTTT	CSARDGGQKNQPQHF
TRBV4-1	.	TRBJ1-2	few	TGCGCCAGCAGCCAAGTGGAGTTCAACTATGGCTACACCTTC	CASSQVEFNYGYTF
TRBV29-1	TRBD2	TRBJ2-1	few	TGCAGCGTTGTTGGCGGGAGGGATGCCTACAATGAGCAGTTCTTC	CSVVGGRDAYNEQFF
TRBV25-1	TRBD2	TRBJ2-7	few	TGTGCCAGCAGTGACAGCGGGAAATTCTACGAGCAGTACTTC	CASSDSGKFYEQYF
TRBV12-3/TRBV12-4	TRBD2	TRBJ2-1	few	TGTGCCAGCAGTTTAAAAGCGGGGGAAGTCTATGAGCAGTTCTTC	CASSLKAGEVYEQFF
TRBV4-1	TRBD1	TRBJ1-2	.	TGCGCCAGCAGCCAAGCCGCGACAGGGAACTATGGCTACACCTTC	CASSQAATGNYGYTF
TRBV6-2/TRBV6-3	.	TRBJ2-7	.	TGTGCCAGCAGTTACGTCCCCCACTACGAGCAGTACTTC	CASSYVPHYEQYF
TRBV18	TRBD1	TRBJ1-2	.	TGTGCCAGCTCCGACAGGGAGGACTATGGCTACACCTTC	CASSDREDYGYTF
TRBV5-1	TRBD1	TRBJ2-7	.	TGCGCCAGCAGCTTGGAGGGACAGGCCTACGAGCAGTACTTC	CASSLEGQAYEQYF
TRBV20-1	.	TRBJ1-2	few	TGCAGTGCTAGTCGGCCGGGACACTACACCTTC	CSASRPGHYTF